The T cell receptor beta chain described here comes from a study of cytomegalovirus exposure and HLA in healthy donors. Points from the study as a whole: Through in vitro validation, a few CMV-associated chains were shown to be specific for CMV antigens. Later analysis associated a missense DCLRE1C variant with TCR beta V- and J-gene trimming.

The study ran its PCR with 60 Vbeta and 13 Jbeta primers. Method: immunoSEQ multiplex PCR; TCRdb's copy keeps in-frame clones and lacks some. Altogether under 250,000 clones are present, roughly 85% being singletons, with the ten largest covering approximately 4.4%. Details on this clone: Its antigen is undetermined.

This TCR was sampled from a woman aged 30 to 39 in good health and CMV-seropositive. The specimen sequenced was PBMCs.

CDR3: CSAEGVDEQYF. The CDR3 coding sequence is TGCAGCGCCGAGGGGGTGGACGAGCAGTACTTC. The V and J genes are TRBV29-1 and TRBJ2-7; D is possibly TRBD1 (6 bases). CDR3 size: 11 residues. Between the trimmed V and J ends, which lost 7 bases and 5 bases, there was a span of 12 bases. Per germline, CDR1 SQVTM and CDR2 ANQGSEA.